The TCR beta chain described here comes from a study of blood T cells in healthy people across ages. A sample-barcoded 5' primer and a J-beta primer mix were used in a second PCR of about 7 to 11 cycles. Sequencing yielded, for each sample, at least 3 million paired-end reads carrying CDR3. TCRdb re-analysed the 5' RACE reads in MiXCR, keeping a single row per CDR3 protein. The sample consists of about 1.4 million distinct CDR3 sequences, almost 60% of them appearing once. Germline CDR1 is SQVTM and CDR2 is ANQGSEA. The junction had 9 bases not matched to a gene; V was cut back by 7 bases and J by 3 bases. The CDR3 has 14 residues. This clonotype was seen only a few times.

This clonotype was obtained from a man between 18 and 35 years old in good health. The rearrangement links TRBV29-1 to TRBJ2-7; 10 bases agree with TRBD2. Sequencing used blood. The CDR3 DNA follows: TGCAGCGCCCGACCTAGCGGGAGTGGCTACGAGCAGTACTTC. Its protein is CSARPSGSGYEQYF.